The 9 T cell receptor beta chains in this list originate from one sample, sequenced in a study of T cell repertoires in cytomegalovirus infection. Each CDR3 protein is one row after TCRdb ran MiXCR on the reads. Among approximately 490,000 distinct CDR3 sequences listed, 11% were seen once. The sample comprised PBMCs. All receptors come from a human donor in good health (CMV status not recorded). Some clones in this sample may be carry-over from other donors' samples.

This sequence joins TRBV19 and TRBJ1-2, with D perhaps TRBD1 (6 bases). V was cut by 4 bases and J by 0 bases, with 12 bases left in between. The length of the CDR3 is 15 residues. The germline gives CDR1 LNHDA, CDR2 SQIVND (reference sequence). The CDR3 DNA is TGTGCCAGTAGTAATCAGGGGACCGCTAACTATGGCTACACCTTC. Its protein is CASSNQGTANYGYTF. The variable domain in full, with the rest retrieved from reference TRBV19 and TRBJ1-2, is DGGITQSPKYLFRKEGQNVTLSCEQNLNHDAMYWYRQDPGQGLRLIYYSQIVNDFQKGDIAEGYSVSREKKESFPLTVTSAQKNPTAFYLCASSNQGTANYGYTFGSGTRLTVV.

A few counts support this clonotype. The chain uses TRBV19 and TRBJ1-2, with D possibly being TRBD1 (6 bases). The germline V gene has CDR1 LNHDA and CDR2 SQIVND (reference sequence). The CDR3 totals 12 residues. Between the trimmed V and J ends, which lost 5 bases and 8 bases, there was a span of 12 bases. The CDR3: CASSPLGHGYTF. CDR3 sequence (DNA): TGTGCCAGTAGTCCATTGGGACACGGCTACACCTTC.

This clonotype has at least ten counts. The chain carries TRBV6-2 or TRBV6-3 and TRBJ2-7, with TRBD1 matching 8 bases. V was pared by 6 bases and J by 0 bases, with 4 bases of the junction left unmatched. The CDR3 is made up of 14 amino acids. Germline V gene data show CDR1 as MNHEY and CDR2 as SVGEGT. Here the CDR3 DNA reads TGTGCCAGCAGACCGGGACAGGTCTCCTACGAGCAGTACTTC. Translated: CASRPGQVSYEQYF.

This clonotype turned up a few times. J is TRBJ2-3 and V is TRBV5-1, with D possibly TRBD2 on 6 matching bases. Per germline, CDR1 SGHRS and CDR2 YFSETQ. Trimming pared 2 bases from V and 0 bases from J, leaving 10 bases between. The CDR3 extends over 15 amino acids. This chain's CDR3 is CASSFGGPSTDTQYF. CDR3 coding DNA: TGCGCCAGCAGCTTCGGGGGACCGAGCACAGATACGCAGTATTTT.

About this clonotype: A clone one base away is much larger, so this may be a read error. This chain links TRBV6-1 with TRBJ2-2, with D possibly TRBD1 on 5 matching bases. The V gene's germline CDR1 is MNHNS and CDR2 SASEGT. Trimming left V 7 bases short and J 9 bases short, with 12 bases between. The CDR3 has 12 residues. CDR3 bases: TGTGCCAGCACTCAGGGTTCCAGGGAGCTGTTTTTT. Protein sequence: CASTQGSRELFF.

This clonotype was detected a few times. V gene TRBV20-1 combines with J gene TRBJ2-7; D not certain. This CDR3 is 11 amino acids long. The germline V and J ends were trimmed by 5 bases and 2 bases, with 7 bases remaining between them. Germline lookup yields CDR1 DFQATT and CDR2 SNEGSKA (reference sequence). The CDR3 loop is CSAADPYEQYF. The CDR3 DNA reads TGCAGTGCTGCCGACCCCTACGAGCAGTACTTC.

This clonotype occurred many times. The chain joins TRBV7-9 to TRBJ1-1; D gene unclear. V was pared by 5 bases and J by 8 bases, with 15 bases between. This CDR3 contains 13 residues. CDR1 is SEHNR, CDR2 FQNEAQ, per germline (reference sequence). CDR3 sequence: CASSPRSAVEAFF. The DNA of the CDR3 is TGTGCCAGCAGCCCCCGTTCGGCAGTCGAAGCTTTCTTT.

CDR3 protein: CASSQDNRGYGYTF. CDR3 bases: TGTGCCAGCAGCCAGGACAACAGGGGCTATGGCTACACCTTC. The chain carries TRBV3-1 and TRBJ1-2; 7 bases are a match to TRBD1. V shed 3 bases, J shed 4 bases, and the junction held 5 bases outside the gene matches. There are 14 residues in the CDR3. The germline V gene encodes CDR1 LGHDT and CDR2 YNNKEL (reference sequence).

The chain is built from TRBV19 and TRBJ2-7, with a possible D match to TRBD2 (6 bases). Looked up from germline, CDR1 is LNHDA and CDR2 is SQIVND (reference sequence). The CDR3 runs 14 residues. Deletions cut 3 bases from V and 1 base from J, with 10 bases between. The CDR3 nucleotides are TGTGCCAGTAGTATGGTCGGGGGATCCTACGAGCAGTACTTC. This codes for CASSMVGGSYEQYF.